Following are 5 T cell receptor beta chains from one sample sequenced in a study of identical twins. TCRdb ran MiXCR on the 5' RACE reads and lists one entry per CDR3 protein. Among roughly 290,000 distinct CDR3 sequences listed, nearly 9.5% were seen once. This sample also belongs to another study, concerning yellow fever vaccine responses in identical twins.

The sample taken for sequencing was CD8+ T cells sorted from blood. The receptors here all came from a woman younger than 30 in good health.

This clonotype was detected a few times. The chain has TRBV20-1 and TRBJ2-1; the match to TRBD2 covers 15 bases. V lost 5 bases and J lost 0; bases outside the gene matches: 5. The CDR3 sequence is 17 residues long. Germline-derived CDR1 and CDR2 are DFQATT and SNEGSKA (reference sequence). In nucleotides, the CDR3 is TGCAGTGCTTACGGGACTAGCGGGGGGAGCTCCTACAATGAGCAGTTCTTC. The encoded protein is CSAYGTSGGSSYNEQFF.

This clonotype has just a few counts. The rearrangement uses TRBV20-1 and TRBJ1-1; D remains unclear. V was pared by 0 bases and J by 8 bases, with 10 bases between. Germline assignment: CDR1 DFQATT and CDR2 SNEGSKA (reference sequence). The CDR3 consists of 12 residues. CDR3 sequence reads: CSAREILLEAFF. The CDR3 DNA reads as TGCAGTGCTAGAGAAATTCTGTTAGAAGCTTTCTTT.

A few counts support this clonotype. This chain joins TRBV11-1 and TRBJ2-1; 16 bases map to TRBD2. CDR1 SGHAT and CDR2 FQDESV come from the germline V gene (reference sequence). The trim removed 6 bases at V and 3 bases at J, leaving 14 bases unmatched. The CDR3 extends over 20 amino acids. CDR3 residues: CASRFKSGTSGGANYNEQFF. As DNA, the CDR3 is TGTGCCAGCAGGTTCAAATCCGGGACTAGCGGGGGGGCCAACTACAATGAGCAGTTCTTC.

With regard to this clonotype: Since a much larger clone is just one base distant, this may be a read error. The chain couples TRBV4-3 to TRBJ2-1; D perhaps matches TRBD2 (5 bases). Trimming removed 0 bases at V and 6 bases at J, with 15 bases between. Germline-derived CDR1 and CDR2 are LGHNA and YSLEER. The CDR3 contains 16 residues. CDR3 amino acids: CASSQDRGLEGNEQFF. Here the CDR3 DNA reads TGCGCCAGCAGCCAAGATCGCGGGCTAGAGGGCAATGAGCAGTTCTTC.

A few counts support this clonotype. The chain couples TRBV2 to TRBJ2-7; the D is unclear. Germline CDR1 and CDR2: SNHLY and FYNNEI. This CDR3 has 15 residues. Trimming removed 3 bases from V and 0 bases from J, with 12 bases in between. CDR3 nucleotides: TGTGCCAGCAGTGAGCTAGAGGCAATCTCCTACGAGCAGTACTTC. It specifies CASSELEAISYEQYF.